This T cell receptor beta chain is drawn from a study of shared clonotypes between healthy human individuals. The wider study: Researchers assigned three CD4 naive, three CD4 memory, two CD8 naive and one CD8 memory plate to each donor.

Healthy HIV-negative adults without recent acute infections or vaccinations served as donors. CD4+ cells underwent separation, giving CD45RA+ naive and CD45RA-negative memory subsets. There are 15 residues in the CDR3. V dropped 0 bases and J dropped 5 bases, with 11 bases sitting between them. Germline V gene sequence: CDR1 SGHRS, CDR2 YFSETQ. This clone was counted once. Template for every sorted-subset replicate PCR totaled around 210 ng DNA, approximately 30,000 T cell genomes. Libraries were prepared by immunoSEQ multiplex PCR; TCRdb keeps only in-frame clonotypes and omits some of them. The sample has over 2 million clones, roughly 92% seen once.

This receptor was taken from a man aged 18 to 29 in good health. Some clones in this sample may be carry-over from other donors' samples. The chain employs TRBV5-1 and TRBJ1-4; the D is unclear. The sequenced sample consisted of naive CD4+ T cells from PBMCs. As to subset: CD45RA+ positively selected. The CDR3 loop reads CASSLEPVRNEKLFF. The DNA of the CDR3 is TGCGCCAGCAGCTTGGAGCCGGTGAGGAATGAAAAACTGTTTTTT.